What follows is one T cell receptor beta chain and its context. This clonotype was detected ten times or more. Its antigen has not been determined. Base quality data are lacking; no much larger clone is found one base away. This sample was taken from a study of quantifying T cell responses using KT2 cells (dated by TCRdb to about 2017). Describing the broader study: RNA was DNase-treated and reverse transcribed with TCR alpha and beta constant-region primers, mostly using SuperScript III. The efficiency of the T4 ligation step under optimum conditions was estimated to be above 8%. PCR2 was run as a SYBR Green qPCR and stopped at a predetermined fluorescence threshold to avoid over-amplification.

Libraries were constructed by UMI-ligation and nested PCR. A single-stranded oligonucleotide bearing the Illumina SP2 sequence and a UMI was ligated to the 3' end of the cDNA with T4 RNA ligase 1. PCR1 used approximately 4 cycles (98 degrees C 15 s, 69 degrees C 30 s, 72 degrees C 40 s), and the beta primer was an equimolar mix of RC1.1 and RC1.2 that covered TRBC1 and TRBC2. Starting at PCR2, TCR alpha and beta chains were handled separately, and sample indices and Illumina adaptors were added. The UMI was composed of 12 random nucleotides, arranged as two hexamers separated by a spacer, and was positioned after an 8-base spacer. Libraries were sequenced on an Illumina MiSeq with v2 2x251 paired-end chemistry, typically roughly twelve samples per run. PhiX DNA at roughly 4.5-7% was added to each sequencing library to increase diversity. Turning to the authors' computational methods: The raw reads were converted into FASTQ with bcl2fastq and then demultiplexed by dual indices with Demultiplexor. V and J genes were assigned by Decombinator through tag matching, with a single base-pair mismatch permitted. UMIs were used by Collapsinator to correct both sequencing errors and frequency errors caused by PCR heterogeneity. CDR3Translator converted Decombinator identifiers into nucleotide sequence, translated that sequence into amino acids, and extracted CDR3 based on C- and N-terminal motifs. A cluster of KT2 sequences sharing one unique molecular identifier was counted as one distinct KT2 TCR. TCRdb itself trimmed the public reads at Q25 with fastp, ran MiXCR and retained productive beta chains. Every distinct CDR3 protein forms one entry, paired with its most common genes and DNA. These V and J calls rely on TCRdb rather than the paper's analysis. The sample yields 45,000 to 65,000 distinct CDR3 sequences; about 12% were counted once. The top ten clones comprise roughly 10% of the sample.

Known numbers of KT2, a T cell clone whose TCR had been sequenced previously, were spiked into unfractionated PBMC to test the sensitivity and accuracy of the pipeline. A range of KT2-to-PBMC ratios was produced by mixing KT2 cells with a fixed number of PBMC. V is pruned by 0 bases and J by 6 bases, leaving 17 bases of the junction without a gene match. From its cysteine to its phenylalanine, the CDR3 spans 21 amino acids. Here the CDR3 DNA is all that survives: 63 bases in frame from base 1. The germline V gene (reference sequence) supplies CDR1 LNHNV and CDR2 YYDKDF. Findings and caveats that apply to the study as a whole: No side-by-side comparison between this pipeline and other TCR sequencing techniques was included in the study. KT2 sequences were still detected at the lowest spike-in tested, roughly one KT2 cell per 100,000 PBMC. A linear scaling of KT2 alpha and beta sequence counts with input KT2 cell number was observed over several orders of magnitude. At very high KT2 spike-in numbers, detection of KT2 sequences reached saturation.

Sequencing was performed on PBMCs spiked with cells of the T cell clone KT2. Recombination joined TRBV15 with TRBJ2-1; TRBD2 lines up with 13 middle nucleotides. This receptor was obtained from a human donor. The CDR3 loop reads CATSRDYEFWTSGSQGNEQFF. The DNA sequence is as follows: TGTGCCACCAGCAGAGATTACGAATTCTGGACTAGCGGGAGCCAGGGCAATGAGCAGTTCTTC.